A selection of T cell receptor beta chains follows, all from one sample in a study of monozygotic twins with inflammatory bowel disease. TCRdb re-called the 5' RACE reads and shows each CDR3 protein once, DNA omitted. The table for this sample gives 170,000 or so distinct CDR3 sequences. The sequencing sample was made of blood. The source of these receptors is a human donor with ulcerative colitis or Crohn's disease, or a healthy co-twin of an affected twin (not recorded which). CDR3s include the opening cysteine and the closing phenylalanine or tryptophan.

13	TRBV9	TRBJ2-7	CASSVGANYEQYF
13	TRBV6-6	TRBJ1-2	CASSPRTGLGYTF
16	TRBV3-1	TRBJ2-1	CASSRSGLAAYNEQFF
12	TRBV29-1	TRBJ2-3	CSVNKIWDTQYF
15	TRBV20-1	TRBJ2-2	CSARDPNRAVGELFF
14	TRBV6-1	TRBJ1-1	CASSPPGRNTEAFF
16	TRBV7-2	TRBJ2-7	CASSAQTSGGASEQYF
13	TRBV4-1	TRBJ1-2	CASSQVPGAGYTF
13	TRBV24-1	TRBJ2-3	CATGGGSTDTQYF
14	TRBV5-1	TRBJ2-7	CASSLGQITHEQYF
18	TRBV5-6	TRBJ1-4	CASSLQGGQGRTNEKLFF
14	TRBV12-3/TRBV12-4	TRBJ1-1	CASSPKDWNTEAFF
15	TRBV12-3/TRBV12-4	TRBJ1-5	CASRAPTGANQPQHF
15	TRBV5-1	TRBJ1-5	CASSLEFGGNQPQHF
15	TRBV7-2	TRBJ2-2	CASTQASGRTGELFF
13	TRBV30	TRBJ2-7	CACNRGISYEQYF